This T cell receptor (beta chain) was retrieved from a study of blood T cell repertoires in COVID-19. In the original workflow: It was from reference gene primer amplification that nucleated cell counts were estimated. Libraries were prepared by immunoSEQ multiplex PCR; TCRdb keeps only in-frame clonotypes and omits some of them. The V and J calls and the clone size are those of that table, but D and trimming were determined from the DNA. The sample lists 120,000 to 150,000 clones, about 85% seen once, with 35% to 40% in the top ten. The sequenced sample was peripheral blood. This clonotype was obtained from a human donor in a cohort sampled during active COVID-19.

The CDR3 DNA reads TGTGCCAGCAGCTCGGACAGGGAGGTCACTGAAGCTTTCTTT. This gives the protein CASSSDREVTEAFF. V is TRBV7-3 and J is TRBJ1-1; 8 bases are a match to TRBD1. Losses at the gene ends were 4 bases for V and 4 bases for J; bases not matched to a gene: 5. The germline CDR1 and CDR2 sequences are SGHTA and FQGTGA. The CDR3 runs to 14 residues.